This is a list of T cell receptor beta chains from one sample in a study of T cells in localized non-small cell lung cancer. Here immunoSEQ multiplex PCR was the method, and the copy in TCRdb shows in-frame clones only, minus some. The repertoire holds around 83,000 clones, with approximately 88% as singletons. The sequencing used peripheral blood, collected before any cancer treatment. The receptors stem from a man aged 40 to 69 with stage I squamous cell lung carcinoma. The CDR3 runs from the conserved cysteine through the conserved F or W. Each record gives: V gene, J gene, clone size, CDR3 protein. Size values are once, few and many counts, or a class for expanded clones, and some rows have none.

V: TRBV5-1
J: TRBJ2-3
size: .
CDR3: CASSSRLAGSTDTQYF

V: TRBV4-1
J: TRBJ2-7
size: few
CDR3: CASSQDWGSEQYF

V: TRBV27
J: TRBJ1-6
size: .
CDR3: CASIHKGGDWDSPLHF

V: TRBV4-1
J: TRBJ1-1
size: .
CDR3: CASSHWTANTEAFF

V: TRBV6-1
J: TRBJ1-4
size: .
CDR3: CASSDGSGGEKLFF

V: TRBV7-9
J: TRBJ1-1
size: .
CDR3: CAIGGNEAFF

V: TRBV28
J: TRBJ2-7
size: .
CDR3: CASSFEGRTYEQYF

V: TRBV2
J: TRBJ2-5
size: once
CDR3: CASSARGGRETQYF

V: TRBV7-9
J: TRBJ1-1
size: .
CDR3: CASSLAGVLSTEAFF

V: TRBV5-4
J: TRBJ2-7
size: .
CDR3: CASSTPGTGSLEQYF

V: TRBV7-2
J: TRBJ2-7
size: .
CDR3: CASSPRTSGEQYF

V: TRBV7-6
J: TRBJ2-2
size: .
CDR3: CASSSGGLNTGELFF

V: TRBV5-8
J: TRBJ1-2
size: .
CDR3: CASLAGQAFSLGYTF

V: TRBV5-1
J: TRBJ2-1
size: once
CDR3: CASSLPTGNLEGEQFF

V: TRBV2
J: TRBJ1-3
size: .
CDR3: CASSGGYSGNTIYF

V: TRBV9
J: TRBJ1-6
size: .
CDR3: CASSVSRQRNSPLHF

V: TRBV4-2
J: TRBJ1-4
size: .
CDR3: CASSRGRQGINEKLFF

V: TRBV4-1
J: TRBJ1-1
size: .
CDR3: CASSRLGQGGTEAFF

V: TRBV7-6
J: TRBJ2-7
size: .
CDR3: CASSLAQGAGYEQYF

V: TRBV15
J: TRBJ1-5
size: .
CDR3: CATSEGKGYSNQPQHF

V: TRBV5-1
J: TRBJ2-5
size: .
CDR3: CASSFSARPEETQYF

V: TRBV19
J: TRBJ2-5
size: .
CDR3: CASSIGQTQETQYF

V: TRBV19
J: TRBJ2-7
size: once
CDR3: CASSIVTMGYEQYF

V: TRBV5-1
J: TRBJ1-1
size: once
CDR3: CASSRDRGTSNTEAFF

V: TRBV7-8
J: TRBJ1-5
size: .
CDR3: CASSLPPDNQPQHF

V: TRBV6-5
J: TRBJ1-6
size: .
CDR3: CASTPGHNSPLHF

V: TRBV5-6
J: TRBJ1-5
size: .
CDR3: CASSHTGSGNQPQHF

V: TRBV28
J: TRBJ1-2
size: .
CDR3: CASSLIKGGHGYTF

V: TRBV20-1
J: TRBJ1-1
size: once
CDR3: CSARQNTEAFF

V: TRBV19
J: TRBJ1-1
size: .
CDR3: CASSIEPRTVSAFF

V: TRBV6-7
J: TRBJ1-3
size: .
CDR3: CASSYSGTESSGNTIYF

V: TRBV5-1
J: TRBJ1-1
size: .
CDR3: CASSLAQTKNTEAFF

V: TRBV2
J: TRBJ2-1
size: .
CDR3: CASSGQGPPDEQFF

V: TRBV5-4
J: TRBJ2-1
size: .
CDR3: CASSSSTSGVYNEQFF

V: TRBV4-1
J: TRBJ1-5
size: once
CDR3: CASSQEQGNNQPQHF

V: TRBV19
J: TRBJ1-1
size: .
CDR3: CASSRTGSLRTEAFF

V: TRBV5-4
J: TRBJ1-1
size: .
CDR3: CASSFGTGNTEAFF

V: TRBV4-1
J: TRBJ1-4
size: once
CDR3: CASSHPTATNEKLFF

V: TRBV20-1
J: TRBJ2-7
size: .
CDR3: CAGTGNNEQYF

V: TRBV11-1
J: TRBJ1-4
size: .
CDR3: CASSLGSPEKLFF

V: TRBV7-2
J: TRBJ1-1
size: .
CDR3: CASSWGQLNTEAFF

V: TRBV2
J: TRBJ2-5
size: .
CDR3: CASSEIEQETQYF

V: TRBV4-1
J: TRBJ1-3
size: .
CDR3: CASSQRARGDSGNTIYF

V: TRBV2
J: TRBJ2-1
size: once
CDR3: CASSVILAQFF

V: TRBV5-1
J: TRBJ2-3
size: .
CDR3: CASSFQQRGRTDTQYF

V: TRBV19
J: TRBJ2-7
size: .
CDR3: CASSIADSSYEQYF

V: TRBV5-1
J: TRBJ1-2
size: .
CDR3: CASSLSGFEGYTF

V: TRBV5-5
J: TRBJ1-1
size: once
CDR3: CASSFTEGAGTEAFF

V: TRBV5-1
J: TRBJ2-1
size: .
CDR3: CASSLAASGDNNEQFF

V: TRBV9
J: TRBJ1-1
size: .
CDR3: CASSAWDRYLNTEAFF